This entry is about one TCR beta chain. This specimen belongs to a study of patients and donors after allogeneic stem cell transplantation. TCRdb redid the calling of the RT-PCR reads with MiXCR, one entry per CDR3 protein. This table has around 200,000 distinct CDR3 sequences, about 37% appearing once. The specimen sequenced was blood, either unsorted or a sorted T cell fraction (not recorded which). This clonotype was sampled from a human donor who was either an allogeneic HSCT recipient or a stem cell or donor lymphocyte infusion donor (not recorded which). It is not recorded whose cells these are; they may come from a transplant donor.

In nucleotides, the CDR3 is TGTGCCAGCAGTTGGACCCGGAGGGGCAAGGACTATGGCTACACCTTC. Translating it yields CASSWTRRGKDYGYTF. The J gene is TRBJ1-2, the V gene TRBV7-2; tentatively, D is TRBD1 (5 bases). The CDR3 extends over 16 amino acids. Germline values: CDR1 SGHTA, CDR2 FQGNSA. Between the trimmed V and J ends, which lost 6 bases and 3 bases, there was a span of 20 bases.